One T cell receptor (beta chain) is described in this entry. This clone was detected only once. The specificity of this receptor is unknown. The input lacks base qualities; no much larger clone sits a single base away. This sample is drawn from a study of shared clonotypes between healthy human individuals (TCRdb year 2020). Concerning the study at large: A few men and a couple of women, aged 18 to 49 years, made up the cohort. Per donor, leukapheresis produced somewhere between about 0.85 and 8.9 billion PBMCs. To estimate repertoire size and how much clonotype sharing occurs between individuals, the study deeply sequenced the blood TCR repertoires of several healthy adults. For each donor, three plates each were used for CD4 naive and CD4 memory, two plates were used for CD8 naive, and one plate was used for CD8 memory. To increase sequencing depth and limit assay-specific biases, different laboratories used diverse techniques to prepare libraries and sequence TCR repertoires.

The donors were healthy, HIV-negative adults with no recently reported acute infections or vaccinations. Only Caucasian adults living in Nashville, Tennessee, USA were represented among the donors. CD4+ T cells were enriched by magnetic negative selection; naive cells were then positively selected on CD45RA, and the negative fraction formed the memory subset. After blood collection by leukapheresis, PBMCs were isolated using Ficoll-Histopaque density gradient centrifugation and then cryopreserved in the vapor phase of liquid nitrogen. Analytical flow cytometry was used to check the purity and quantity of every magnetically sorted T cell population. Each sorted fraction had its genomic DNA isolated and then quantified by UV absorbance on a Nanodrop 2000c. Trimming takes 2 bases from V and 1 base from J, and the germline ends sit 8 bases apart. CDR1 and CDR2, per the germline V gene (reference sequence), are MNHNY and SVGAGI. The CDR3 holds 14 amino acids from the cysteine to the phenylalanine. Only the CDR3 portion is preserved as DNA: 42 bases, with reading frame beginning at the first base.

What the work shows at the level of the full study, not this receptor alone: Sampling was restricted to blood, and TCR repertoires in tissue are likely to differ from TCR repertoires in blood. When four donors were compared, the shared fraction of clonotypes was 5% to 6.5% for naive CD4, more than 3% for naive CD8, 2% to 2.5% for memory CD4, and about 0.36% for memory CD8. Higher generation probabilities were observed for clonotypes shared by all four sorted-subset donors than for non-shared clonotypes. Because the study included a small number of donors, the genetic and exposure-history diversity represented was limited. Estimated clonotype richness was generally larger for naive than for memory subsets. Incomplete sequencing was indicated by rarefaction of sorted-subset datasets, despite the large sequencing depth. Based on pairwise subsampling, the degree of clonotype sharing among donors was expected to be affected by sequencing depth.

Using the deep immunoSEQ assay, TCR CDR3 regions were amplified from genomic DNA by multiplex PCR. Extracted genomic DNA from each cell subset was distributed evenly across all wells of several immunoSEQ 96-well plates, and each plate was treated as a replicate. For sorted subsets, each replicate PCR was loaded with 200 to 250 ng genomic DNA, equivalent to about 33,000 T cell genomes. Purified libraries were measured with a Qubit 3.0 fluorometer, size-checked on a Bioanalyzer 2100, and measured again with the KAPA Library Quantification kit. Every immunoSEQ 96-well plate was sequenced on a dedicated single-read 150-cycle Illumina NextSeq 550 flow cell. The authors' analysis ran thus. The immunoSEQ output contained only junctional sequences without quality scores, so filtering could not match that applied to full-length reads. Sequences were annotated with PyIR, a Python wrapper for IgBLAST v1.9, using IMGT germline references to assign V/J genes and CDR3. Reads were filtered out if the reads had weak V/J assignments (E-value above 1e-6), no CDR3, stop codons, out-of-frame junctions, or ambiguous translated residues. V3J clonotypes were defined as sequences sharing an identical inferred V gene, J gene, and CDR3 amino acid sequence. The percentage overlap between two repertoires was calculated by dividing the number of shared unique clonotypes by the size of the smaller repertoire. Richness of each repertoire was evaluated using RTK rarefaction, the Chao1 estimator, and Recon v2.1 estimates of unobserved clonotypes. Generation probabilities for all TCRbeta clonotypes obtained by the gDNA method from four donors were computed using OLGA. Imported from immuneACCESS, the table was reduced by TCRdb to in-frame sequences with V and J called. These copies leave out some clones; in studies compared against another copy, an unresolved V gene accounts for under half, and the cause of the remainder is not known. Clone size and V and J calls were adopted from that table, with D and trimming inferred from the DNA. The sample table holds 950,000 to 1,100,000 clones, of which about 80% were seen once. In total, the top ten clones hold around 0.6% of the sample.

The receptor's source is a young man in good health. Some clones in this sample may be carry-over from other donors' samples. Sequencing input: memory CD4+ T cells from PBMCs. The cell subset or site tag for this specimen amounts to: CD45RA-negative fraction. The rearranged segments are TRBV6-6 and TRBJ2-5, with no confidently assigned D gene. The CDR3 sequence is CASSYPGGQETQYF. The bases read TGTGCCAGCAGTTACCCGGGCGGCCAAGAGACCCAGTACTTC.